This TCR beta chain was sequenced for a study of blood T cell repertoires in COVID-19. Original handling: Counts of nucleated cells, estimated from reference gene primer amplification, were obtained. Data came from immunoSEQ multiplex PCR; TCRdb stores just in-frame clones and leaves some out. V and J calls and clone size are copied from that table; D and trimming were computed from the DNA. Among about 260,000 clones listed, over 70% were seen once. CDR3 length equals 14 residues. Looked up from germline, CDR1 is SGHRS and CDR2 is YFSETQ. V dropped 2 bases and J dropped 2; count of bases not matched to a gene: 3. Concerning this clone: In the same sample, other DNA sequences code for this CDR3.

Specimen: peripheral blood. The TCR originated in a woman in her thirties or forties who had recovered from COVID-19. The chain carries TRBV5-1 and TRBJ1-2, with 7 bases identical to TRBD1. The CDR3 sequence: CASSLGQANYGYTF. The CDR3 DNA reads TGCGCCAGCAGCTTAGGACAGGCCAACTATGGCTACACCTTC.